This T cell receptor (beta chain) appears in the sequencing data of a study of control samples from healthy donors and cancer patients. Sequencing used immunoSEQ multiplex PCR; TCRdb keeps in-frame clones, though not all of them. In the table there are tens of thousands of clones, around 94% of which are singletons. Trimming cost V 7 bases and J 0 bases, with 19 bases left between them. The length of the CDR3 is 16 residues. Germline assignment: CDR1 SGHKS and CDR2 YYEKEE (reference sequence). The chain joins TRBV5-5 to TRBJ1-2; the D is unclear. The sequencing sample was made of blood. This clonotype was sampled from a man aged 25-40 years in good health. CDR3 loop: CASVLAATLSNYGYTF. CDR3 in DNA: TGTGCCAGCGTGTTGGCGGCAACCCTCTCTAACTATGGCTACACCTTC.